Sequencing of this T cell receptor (beta chain) was carried out in a study of vaccination and CD4 T cells after COVID-19. The study sequenced cultured CD4+ T cell DNA using the Oncomine TCR Beta short-read assay. Each CDR3 protein is one row after TCRdb ran MiXCR on the PCR reads. Among about 7,300 distinct CDR3 sequences listed, 35% were seen once. With V trimmed by 2 bases and J by 8 bases, 11 bases remained unmatched. Germline V gene data show CDR1 as SEHNR and CDR2 as FQNEAQ (reference sequence). The CDR3 covers 16 residues. Treatment: roughly ten-day PBMC culture with coronavirus spike peptide pools or control peptides (ViraFEST assay). Collection of the unexposed donor's CD4+ T cells took place before the COVID-19 pandemic (2011-2018). Half the growth medium was swapped for new IL-2 medium on days 3 and 7. To note about this clonotype: Its antigen is still unknown.

The V call is TRBV7-9, the J call TRBJ2-1, with 8 bases identical to TRBD2. The TCR comes from a human donor in good health. Specimen: CD4+ T cells from blood, cultured in vitro. CDR3 nucleotide sequence: TGTGCCAGCAGCTTATGGACTAGCCCTTTGGGGGATGAGCAGTTCTTC. Its protein is CASSLWTSPLGDEQFF.